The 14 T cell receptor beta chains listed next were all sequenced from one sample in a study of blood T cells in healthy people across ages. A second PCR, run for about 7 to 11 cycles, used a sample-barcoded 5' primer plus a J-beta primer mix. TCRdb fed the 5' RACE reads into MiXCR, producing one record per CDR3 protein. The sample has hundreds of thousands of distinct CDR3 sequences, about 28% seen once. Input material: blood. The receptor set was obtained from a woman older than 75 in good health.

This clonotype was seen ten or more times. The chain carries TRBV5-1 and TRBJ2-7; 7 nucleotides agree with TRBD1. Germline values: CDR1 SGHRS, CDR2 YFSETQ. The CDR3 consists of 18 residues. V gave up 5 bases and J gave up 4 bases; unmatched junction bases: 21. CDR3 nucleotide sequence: TGCGCCAGCAGGAAACAACCCGAAACAGGGGATCTCCCGTACGAGCAGTACTTC. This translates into CASRKQPETGDLPYEQYF.

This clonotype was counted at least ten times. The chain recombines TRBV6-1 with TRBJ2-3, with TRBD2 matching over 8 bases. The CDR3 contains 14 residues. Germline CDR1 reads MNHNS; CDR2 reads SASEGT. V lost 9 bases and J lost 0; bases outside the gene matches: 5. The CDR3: CASKRGSSTDTQYF. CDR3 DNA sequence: TGTGCCAGTAAGCGGGGGTCTAGCACAGATACGCAGTATTTT.

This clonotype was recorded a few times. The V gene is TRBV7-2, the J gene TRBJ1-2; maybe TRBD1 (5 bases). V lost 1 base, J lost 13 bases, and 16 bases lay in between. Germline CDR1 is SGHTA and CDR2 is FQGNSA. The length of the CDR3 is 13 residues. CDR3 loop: CASSLGGDAAGTF. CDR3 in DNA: TGTGCCAGCAGCTTAGGGGGGGATGCTGCGGGCACCTTC.

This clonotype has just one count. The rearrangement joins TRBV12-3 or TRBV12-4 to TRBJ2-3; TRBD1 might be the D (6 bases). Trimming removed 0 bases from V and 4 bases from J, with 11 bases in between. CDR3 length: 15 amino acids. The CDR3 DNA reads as TGTGCCAGCAGTTTAGCGGGGGCCAGCGCAGATACGCAGTATTTT. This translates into CASSLAGASADTQYF.

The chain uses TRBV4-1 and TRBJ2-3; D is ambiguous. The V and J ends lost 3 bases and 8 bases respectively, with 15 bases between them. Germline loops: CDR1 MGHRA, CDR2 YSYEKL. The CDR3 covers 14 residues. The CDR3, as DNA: TGCGCCAGCAGCCACTACTCGGACCCGACTACGCAGTATTTT. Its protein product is CASSHYSDPTTQYF.

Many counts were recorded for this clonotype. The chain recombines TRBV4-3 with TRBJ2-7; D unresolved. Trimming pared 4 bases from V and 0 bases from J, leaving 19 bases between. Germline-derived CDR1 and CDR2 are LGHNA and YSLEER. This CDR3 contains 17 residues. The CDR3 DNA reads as TGCGCCAGCAGCCGACAACGGATCCAGCAGAGCTCCTACGAGCAGTACTTC. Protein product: CASSRQRIQQSSYEQYF.

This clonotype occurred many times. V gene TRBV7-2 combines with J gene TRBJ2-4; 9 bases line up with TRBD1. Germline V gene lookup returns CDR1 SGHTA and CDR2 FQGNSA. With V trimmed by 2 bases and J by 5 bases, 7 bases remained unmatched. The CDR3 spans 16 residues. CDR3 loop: CASSLSIGTGQNIQYF. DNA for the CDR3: TGTGCCAGCAGCTTATCAATCGGGACAGGGCAAAACATTCAGTACTTC.

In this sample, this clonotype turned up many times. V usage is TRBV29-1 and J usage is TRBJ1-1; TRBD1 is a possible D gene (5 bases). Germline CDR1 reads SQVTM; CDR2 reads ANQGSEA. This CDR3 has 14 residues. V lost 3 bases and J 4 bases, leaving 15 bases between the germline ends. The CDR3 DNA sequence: TGCAGCGTTGAGGCTCTCGGAGGGGCCACTGAAGCTTTCTTT. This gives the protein CSVEALGGATEAFF.

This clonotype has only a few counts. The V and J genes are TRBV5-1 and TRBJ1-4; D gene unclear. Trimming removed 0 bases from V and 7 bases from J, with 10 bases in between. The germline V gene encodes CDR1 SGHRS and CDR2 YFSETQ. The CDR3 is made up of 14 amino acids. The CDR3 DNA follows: TGCGCCAGCAGCTTGGTGTTCGGCGGTGAAAAACTGTTTTTT. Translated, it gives CASSLVFGGEKLFF.

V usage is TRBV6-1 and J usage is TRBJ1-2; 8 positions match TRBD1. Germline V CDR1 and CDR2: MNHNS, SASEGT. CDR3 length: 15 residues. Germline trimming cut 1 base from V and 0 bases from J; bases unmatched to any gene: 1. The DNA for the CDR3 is TGTGCCAGCAGTGAAGGGGACAGGCCTAACTATGGCTACACCTTC. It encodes CASSEGDRPNYGYTF.

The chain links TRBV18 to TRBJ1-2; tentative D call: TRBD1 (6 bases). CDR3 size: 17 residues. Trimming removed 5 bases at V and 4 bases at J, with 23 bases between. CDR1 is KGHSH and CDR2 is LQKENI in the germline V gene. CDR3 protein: CASSALHTRDNGYGYTF. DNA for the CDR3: TGTGCCAGCTCAGCCCTACACACCCGGGACAACGGCTATGGCTACACCTTC.

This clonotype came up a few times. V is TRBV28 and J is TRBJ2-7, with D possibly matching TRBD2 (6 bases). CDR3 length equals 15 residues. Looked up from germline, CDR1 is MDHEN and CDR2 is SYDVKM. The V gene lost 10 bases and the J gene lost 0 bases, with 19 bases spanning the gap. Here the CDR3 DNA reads TGTGCCACGGCCGGAGGGCCTCCCTACTCCTACGAGCAGTACTTC. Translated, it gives CATAGGPPYSYEQYF.

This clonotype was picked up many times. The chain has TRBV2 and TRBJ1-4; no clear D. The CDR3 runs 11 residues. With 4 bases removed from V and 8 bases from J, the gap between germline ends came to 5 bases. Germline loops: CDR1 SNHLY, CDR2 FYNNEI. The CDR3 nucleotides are TGTGCCAGCAGTGGCTTAGAAAAACTGTTTTTT. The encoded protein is CASSGLEKLFF.

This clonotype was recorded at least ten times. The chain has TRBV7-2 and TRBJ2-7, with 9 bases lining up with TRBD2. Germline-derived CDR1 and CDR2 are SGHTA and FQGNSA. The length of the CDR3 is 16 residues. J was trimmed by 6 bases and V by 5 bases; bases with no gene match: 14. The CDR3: CASSPTRAGGTVEQYF. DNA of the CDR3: TGTGCCAGCAGCCCCACACGGGCGGGGGGGACGGTCGAGCAGTACTTC.